This T cell receptor beta chain was sequenced in a study of blood T cell repertoires in COVID-19. Overall study context: The cDNA or gDNA used as material had been derived from T cells, B-cell-depleted T cells, or PBMCs.

The table came from immunoSEQ multiplex PCR; TCRdb's copy has only in-frame clones and leaves some out. The top ten clones hold roughly 0.25% of a sample with just over 650,000 clones, approximately 90% of them seen once. The CDR3 is made up of 15 amino acids. V was shortened by 7 bases and J by 0 bases, with 15 bases between the two germline ends. In germline, CDR1 is SNHLY, CDR2 FYNNEI. The V call is TRBV2, the J call TRBJ1-2; D remains ambiguous. Material for sequencing was peripheral blood. The receptor was derived from a woman under 30 with acute or convalescent COVID-19. The CDR3 protein is CASTYFRVANYGYTF. The CDR3 coding sequence is TGTGCCAGCACCTATTTTCGGGTAGCTAACTATGGCTACACCTTC. Using reference TRBV2 and TRBJ1-2 for the parts outside the CDR3, the full variable domain is EPEVTQTPSHQVTQMGQEVILRCVPISNHLYFYWYRQILGQKVEFLVSFYNNEISEKSEIFDDQFSVERPDGSNFTLKIRSTKLEDSAMYFCASTYFRVANYGYTFGSGTRLTVV.